A single sample is the source of the 15 T cell receptor beta chains below, sequenced in a study of T cell repertoires and HLA-DP antigens (dated by TCRdb to the late 2010s). These TCRs are of unknown antigen specificity. To prepare the library, the immunoSEQ multiplex PCR assay was applied. TCRdb took this table from immuneACCESS and kept in-frame rearrangements with V and J called. Such tables lack part of the clones; where checked against another copy, unresolved V genes explain under half of the gap, and the rest is unexplained. The sample profile shows approximately 110,000 clones; roughly 92% of them were found once. Over 0.25% of the sample goes to the ten largest clones. The specimen was CD4+ T cells from PBMCs. The source of these receptors is a woman aged 18-29 years in good health and CMV-seronegative.

The chain employs TRBV5-6 and TRBJ2-1, with 15 bases identical to TRBD2. The CDR3 spans 15 residues. Germline V gene lookup returns CDR1 SGHDT and CDR2 YYEEEE. J lost 9 bases, V lost 3 bases, and 4 bases had no gene match. The CDR3 sequence: CASSSWTSGRGEQFF. CDR3 DNA sequence: TGTGCCAGCAGCTCCTGGACTAGCGGGAGGGGTGAGCAGTTCTTC.

This chain uses TRBV5-1 with TRBJ2-1; TRBD2 is a possible D gene (6 bases). Germline values: CDR1 SGHRS, CDR2 YFSETQ. V was trimmed by 1 base and J by 0 bases, leaving 8 bases between them. CDR3 length: 15 amino acids. In nucleotides, the CDR3 is TGCGCCAGCAGCTTGATGGGGGGCTCCTACAATGAGCAGTTCTTC. It codes for CASSLMGGSYNEQFF.

J is TRBJ1-6 and V is TRBV7-2, with a weak D call TRBD1 (5 bases). This CDR3 has 14 residues. CDR1 is SGHTA and CDR2 is FQGNSA in the germline V gene. Between the trimmed V and J ends, which lost 5 bases and 13 bases, there was a span of 18 bases. CDR3 bases: TGTGCCAGCAGCCGCCGGGACGTGGGATCGCCCCTCCACTTT. This codes for CASSRRDVGSPLHF. Based on the CDR3 plus reference TRBV7-2 and TRBJ1-6, the full variable domain is GAGVSQSPSNKVTEKGKDVELRCDPISGHTALYWYRQSLGQGLEFLIYFQGNSAPDKSGLPSDRFSAERTGGSVSTLTIQRTQQEDSAVYLCASSRRDVGSPLHFGNGTRLTVT.

CDR3 residues: CASSPEFGRYGYTF. The CDR3 DNA reads TGTGCCAGCTCACCAGAATTCGGCAGATATGGCTACACCTTC. The chain employs TRBV18 and TRBJ1-2, with D hard to call. Germline lookup yields CDR1 KGHSH and CDR2 LQKENI. V was shortened by 2 bases and J by 5 bases, with 12 bases between the two germline ends. The length of the CDR3 is 14 residues.

The chain has TRBV30 and TRBJ1-6; TRBD1 is a possible D gene (5 bases). V shed 1 base and J shed 5 bases, with 21 bases lying between them. Germline loops: CDR1 GTSNPN, CDR2 SVGIG (reference sequence). The CDR3 totals 18 residues. The CDR3 is CAWSGRDAFPWDNSPLHF. In nucleotides, the CDR3 is TGTGCCTGGAGTGGGAGGGACGCCTTCCCTTGGGATAATTCACCCCTCCACTTT.

V usage is TRBV7-9 and J usage is TRBJ2-5; D not certain. Germline V lookup: CDR1 SEHNR, CDR2 FQNEAQ (reference sequence). This CDR3 comprises 13 residues. The V and J ends lost 5 bases and 1 base respectively, with 8 bases between them. Here the CDR3 DNA reads TGTGCCAGCAGCCCGGACGGCCAAGAGACCCAGTACTTC. Amino acids: CASSPDGQETQYF.

The gene calls are TRBV15 and TRBJ2-6; D uncertain. This CDR3 region has 16 residues. Trimming took off 0 bases at V and 0 bases at J, with 6 bases between the two ends. The germline V gene encodes CDR1 LNHNV and CDR2 YYDKDF (reference sequence). In DNA, the CDR3 is TGTGCCACCAGCAGAGATCTCCCCTCTGGGGCCAACGTCCTGACTTTC. It codes for CATSRDLPSGANVLTF.

V and J are TRBV9 and TRBJ2-4; the D gene is possibly TRBD1 (5 bases). Germline CDR1 SGDLS, CDR2 YYNGEE. The CDR3 is 16 residues long. V lost 0 bases, J lost 0 bases, and 10 bases lay in between. This CDR3 reads CASSVAQGLAKNIQYF. The CDR3 region has the DNA TGTGCCAGCAGCGTAGCCCAGGGTCTAGCCAAAAACATTCAGTACTTC.

The V call is TRBV5-1, the J call TRBJ2-2, with D possibly being TRBD2 (6 bases). V was clipped by 2 bases and J by 5 bases, with 13 bases between them. The V gene's germline CDR1 is SGHRS and CDR2 YFSETQ. The CDR3 has 15 amino acids. The CDR3 DNA sequence: TGCGCCAGCAGCTTTGGCAACCGGGGGACCGGGGAGCTGTTTTTT. It specifies CASSFGNRGTGELFF.

The chain uses TRBV6-4 and TRBJ1-2, with a possible D match to TRBD1 (5 bases). Trimming took off 3 bases at V and 4 bases at J, with 12 bases between the two ends. The CDR3 consists of 14 residues. Germline V gene lookup returns CDR1 MRHNA and CDR2 SNTAGT. This CDR3 reads CASSESGVGYGYTF. Here the CDR3 DNA reads TGTGCCAGCAGTGAATCGGGGGTTGGCTATGGCTACACCTTC.

Only a few counts were recorded for this clone. V usage is TRBV7-9 and J usage is TRBJ1-3; D unresolved. Trimming left V 2 bases short and J 8 bases short, with 13 bases between. The germline V gene has CDR1 SEHNR and CDR2 FQNEAQ (reference sequence). This CDR3 is built from 14 residues. The CDR3 is CASSLPNAWDTIYF. The CDR3 bases are TGTGCCAGCAGCTTACCTAACGCATGGGACACCATATATTTT.

Turning to this clone: Distinct nucleotide sequences in the sample also encode this CDR3. The genes are TRBV5-1 and TRBJ1-2, with a tentative D call TRBD1 (5 bases). The V gene lost 4 bases and the J gene lost 3 bases, with 10 bases spanning the gap. Germline CDR1 SGHRS, CDR2 YFSETQ. This CDR3 spans 13 amino acids. The DNA for the CDR3 is TGCGCCAGCAGCCTCGGGACGGACTATGGCTACACCTTC. Translation gives CASSLGTDYGYTF. Filled out from reference TRBV5-1 and TRBJ1-2, the complete variable domain reads KAGVTQTPRYLIKTRGQQVTLSCSPISGHRSVSWYQQTPGQGLQFLFEYFSETQRNKGNFPGRFSGRQFSNSRSEMNVSTLELGDSALYLCASSLGTDYGYTFGSGTRLTVV.

The rearrangement links TRBV4-1 to TRBJ2-1, with 9 positions matching TRBD2. The CDR3 contains 17 residues. V lost 3 bases, J lost 6 bases, and 12 bases stayed unmatched. The V gene's germline CDR1 is MGHRA and CDR2 YSYEKL. CDR3 bases: TGCGCCAGCAGCCATATTCTAGCGGGGTTCATATCCAATGAGCAGTTCTTC. This sequence encodes CASSHILAGFISNEQFF.

This clone has a single count. The chain couples TRBV15 to TRBJ1-5, with D unresolved. Germline V gives CDR1 LNHNV, CDR2 YYDKDF (reference sequence). The V end was cut by 8 bases, the J end by 4 bases, with 15 bases between. The CDR3 has 14 residues. The chain's CDR3 is CATSPRGRNQPQHF. DNA for the CDR3: TGTGCCACCTCTCCACGGGGAAGAAATCAGCCCCAGCATTTT. Variable domain in full (rest from reference TRBV15 and TRBJ1-5): DAMVIQNPRYQVTQFGKPVTLSCSQTLNHNVMYWYQQKSSQAPKLLFHYYDKDFNNEADTPDNFQSRRPNTSFCFLDIRSPGLGDTAMYLCATSPRGRNQPQHFGDGTRLSIL.

The rearrangement links TRBV30 to TRBJ2-1; D may be TRBD2 (6 bases). CDR3 length: 16 amino acids. Germline CDR1 and CDR2: GTSNPN and SVGIG (reference sequence). V lost 1 base to trimming and J lost 7 bases, with 20 bases between them. CDR3 loop: CAWSGDFEGRRNEQFF. CDR3 DNA: TGTGCCTGGAGTGGGGACTTTGAGGGACGCCGGAATGAGCAGTTCTTC.